The 12 T cell receptor beta chains in this list originate from one sample, sequenced in a study of T cell responses to AZD1222 COVID-19 vaccine. The repertoire was sequenced with immunoSEQ multiplex PCR; TCRdb's copy has only in-frame clones and lacks some. The profile covers 130,000 to 150,000 clones, with less than 95% appearing a single time and 3.4% taken by the ten largest. Sequencing was performed on peripheral blood, taken on day 0 of AZD1222 vaccination. Receptors were obtained from an adult in good health.

CDR3 residues: CASSLHRLAGTGELFF. CDR3 coding DNA: TGTGCCAGCAGCCTCCACCGCCTAGCGGGCACCGGGGAGCTGTTTTTT. The gene calls are TRBV4-2 and TRBJ2-2; 8 bases are a match to TRBD2. Trimming removed 4 bases from V and 4 bases from J; junction bases left unmatched: 8. The germline CDR1 and CDR2 sequences are LGHNA and YNFKEQ. The CDR3 runs 16 residues.

The chain uses TRBV11-3 and TRBJ2-1; TRBD2 matches 11 bases. Germline assignment: CDR1 SGHNT and CDR2 YENEEA. After removal of 5 bases from V and 5 bases from J, the junction contained 5 bases not matched to a gene. The CDR3 runs 15 residues. The CDR3 DNA sequence: TGTGCCAGCAGCCCCGGGACTAGCGGCGACAATGAGCAGTTCTTC. The encoded protein is CASSPGTSGDNEQFF.

The chain recombines TRBV4-1 with TRBJ2-5; 12 positions match TRBD2. This CDR3 has 15 residues. The germline gives CDR1 MGHRA, CDR2 YSYEKL. The ends lost 7 bases at V and 1 base at J; junction bases unmatched: 4. CDR3: CASKGTSGSQETQYF. The CDR3 nucleotides read TGCGCCAGCAAGGGGACTAGCGGGTCCCAAGAGACCCAGTACTTC.

The gene calls are TRBV5-1 and TRBJ2-1; 7 bases fit TRBD2. The CDR3 has 15 residues. The germline V gene encodes CDR1 SGHRS and CDR2 YFSETQ. The V gene end was trimmed by 1 base and the J gene end by 3 bases; junction bases not matched to a gene: 4. The DNA for the CDR3 is TGCGCCAGCAGCTTGCTGCGGGAGAGCTACAATGAGCAGTTCTTC. Amino acids: CASSLLRESYNEQFF.

The chain links TRBV4-1 to TRBJ2-3, with 12 bases lining up with TRBD2. The CDR3 contains 18 residues. J gave up 4 bases and V 2 bases, and 10 bases lay outside the gene matches. The germline gives CDR1 MGHRA, CDR2 YSYEKL. This CDR3 reads CASSQSPASGGAADTQYF. The CDR3, as DNA: TGCGCCAGCAGCCAAAGCCCGGCTAGCGGGGGGGCGGCAGATACGCAGTATTTT.

The chain recombines TRBV28 with TRBJ1-6; tentatively, D is TRBD1 (6 bases). The CDR3 consists of 16 residues. Deletions cut 7 bases from V and 8 bases from J, with 21 bases between. Looked up from germline, CDR1 is MDHEN and CDR2 is SYDVKM. CDR3 in amino acids: CASIGPAGGADSPLHF. CDR3 DNA: TGTGCCAGCATCGGACCAGCCGGGGGCGCGGATTCACCCCTCCACTTT.

The chain joins TRBV9 to TRBJ1-1; a weak D match, TRBD1 (6 bases). CDR1 and CDR2 (germline): SGDLS, YYNGEE. The CDR3 runs 15 residues. Trimming took 0 bases from V and 3 from J, leaving 12 bases between them. CDR3 amino acids: CASSVEVGGHTEAFF. CDR3 nucleotides: TGTGCCAGCAGCGTAGAGGTGGGGGGGCACACTGAAGCTTTCTTT.

V and J are TRBV5-6 and TRBJ1-3; D not certain. Trimming pared 2 bases from V and 0 bases from J, leaving 12 bases between. Germline V gene lookup returns CDR1 SGHDT and CDR2 YYEEEE. The CDR3 loop spans 16 amino acids. CDR3 residues: CASSFRGTSSGNTIYF. CDR3 DNA sequence: TGTGCCAGCAGCTTCCGGGGTACGAGCTCTGGAAACACCATATATTTT. Using reference TRBV5-6 and TRBJ1-3 for the parts outside the CDR3, the full variable domain is DAGVTQSPTHLIKTRGQQVTLRCSPKSGHDTVSWYQQALGQGPQFIFQYYEEEERQRGNFPDRFSGHQFPNYSSELNVNALLLGDSALYLCASSFRGTSSGNTIYFGEGSWLTVV.

V gene TRBV28 combines with J gene TRBJ1-2; 7 bases align to TRBD1. V was pared by 6 bases and J by 11 bases, with 6 bases of the junction left unmatched. The CDR3 has 11 residues. Germline V gene data show CDR1 as MDHEN and CDR2 as SYDVKM. The CDR3 DNA is TGTGCCAGCAGGCAGGGGGAACCTTACACCTTC. This codes for CASRQGEPYTF.

The J gene is TRBJ1-1, the V gene TRBV9; no clear D gene. CDR3 length: 13 amino acids. Trimming left V 1 base short and J 0 bases short, with 4 bases between. The germline V gene encodes CDR1 SGDLS and CDR2 YYNGEE. In DNA form, the CDR3 reads TGTGCCAGCAGCGTAACCATGAACACTGAAGCTTTCTTT. It translates to CASSVTMNTEAFF.

The chain joins TRBV2 to TRBJ1-2; 8 nucleotides match TRBD1. From germline, CDR1 is SNHLY and CDR2 FYNNEI. With V trimmed by 4 bases and J by 7 bases, 5 bases remained unmatched. The CDR3 sequence is 13 residues long. The CDR3: CASSAGGYGGYTF. CDR3 in DNA: TGTGCCAGCAGTGCAGGGGGCTACGGTGGCTACACCTTC.

The chain joins TRBV30 to TRBJ1-5; TRBD1 matches 12 bases. Per germline, CDR1 GTSNPN and CDR2 SVGIG (reference sequence). The CDR3 runs 15 residues. V shed 4 bases and J 5 bases; nucleotides not matched to a gene: 6. For the CDR3, the DNA is TGTGCCTGGAACTCAGGGGACAGGGGGCATCAGCCCCAGCATTTT. Protein sequence: CAWNSGDRGHQPQHF. The variable domain in full, completed from reference TRBV30 and TRBJ1-5, reads SQTIHQWPATLVQPVGSPLSLECTVEGTSNPNLYWYRQAAGRGLQLLFYSVGIGQISSEVPQNLSASRPQDRQFILSSKKLLLSDSGFYLCAWNSGDRGHQPQHFGDGTRLSIL.